This T cell receptor (beta chain) originates from a study of Graves' ophthalmopathy and Graves' hyperthyroidism. This clonotype was detected ten times or more. Its target is not known. From fresh peripheral blood, around 10 ml in volume, the PBMCs were obtained. The study amplified TCR beta CDR3 regions using RNA transcripts. RT-PCR in the first round used HTBI primers; a second-round multiplex PCR followed. One entry per CDR3 protein, called by TCRdb with MiXCR from the multiplex PCR reads. The sample has about half a million distinct CDR3 sequences, about an eighth seen once. Points from the study as a whole: Separation of ophthalmopathy from stable hyperthyroidism was achieved by a 13-signature model, at roughly 90% sensitivity and around 81% specificity. Most expanded thyroid clonotypes above 0.001 frequency also appeared in blood.

CDR3 length: 13 residues. Trimming removed 4 bases at V and 4 bases at J, with 11 bases between. The rearrangement links TRBV12-3 or TRBV12-4 to TRBJ2-7; perhaps TRBD2 as D (6 bases). This sequence was found in a woman in her 30s with Graves' ophthalmopathy. Sequencing input: blood. In DNA, the CDR3 is TGTGCCAGCAGTTCCGGGGGTCAATACGAGCAGTACTTC. Its protein product is CASSSGGQYEQYF.